Detailed here is one T cell receptor beta chain. Its antigen is not identified. The sample is drawn from a study of T-cell memory formation after mild COVID-19. At the level of the study: There were largely donor-specific TCR clusters. Study-wide points: The study found balanced CD4/CD8 in clones contracting day 15 to 85 and a CD4+ lean in later expanders. Several responding clones turned up in pre-infection memory, indicating that cross-reactive memory may have taken part.

Barcoded TCR alpha and TCR beta cDNA libraries with UMIs came from 5'RACE using constant-segment primers. TCRdb recomputed calls from the 5' RACE reads with MiXCR, one row per CDR3 protein. The sample contains 300,000 to 400,000 distinct CDR3 sequences, under 25% of which appear only once. Material: PBMCs or a T cell subset sorted from them (not recorded which). The sequence derives from an adult woman who had mild COVID-19 (a few samples of this study predate the infection). Cell type and time point are not known.

The CDR3 sequence is CASRGDGSGSGELFF. The DNA for the CDR3 is TGTGCCAGCAGAGGAGACGGCTCTGGGTCTGGGGAGCTGTTTTTT. The chain has TRBV2 and TRBJ2-2; no firm D call. This CDR3 comprises 15 residues. Per germline, CDR1 SNHLY and CDR2 FYNNEI. V lost 6 bases and J 8 bases, leaving 19 bases between the germline ends. The full variable domain, its missing parts supplied by reference TRBV2 and TRBJ2-2, is EPEVTQTPSHQVTQMGQEVILRCVPISNHLYFYWYRQILGQKVEFLVSFYNNEISEKSEIFDDQFSVERPDGSNFTLKIRSTKLEDSAMYFCASRGDGSGSGELFFGEGSRLTVL.